These T cell receptor beta chains were read from a single sample in a study of shared clonotypes between healthy human individuals. This table comes from immunoSEQ multiplex PCR, and its TCRdb copy is limited to in-frame clones, with some not included. The data show some 1.5 million clones, with under 99% seen just once and roughly 0.42% held by the top ten. Source material: naive CD4+ T cells sorted from blood. These receptors came from a man aged 25 to 40 in good health. Both conserved end residues are part of each CDR3. Fields, in order: CDR3 protein, J gene, V gene.

CDR3aa: CASSPRASGANTGELFF
j_gene: TRBJ2-2
v_gene: TRBV4-1

CDR3aa: CASNKGQVNQPQHF
j_gene: TRBJ1-5
v_gene: TRBV19

CDR3aa: CASGLAASHEQFF
j_gene: TRBJ2-1
v_gene: TRBV25-1

CDR3aa: CASSVGTGGLETQYF
j_gene: TRBJ2-5
v_gene: TRBV9

CDR3aa: CASSQSPKGWGEKLFF
j_gene: TRBJ1-4
v_gene: TRBV14

CDR3aa: CAWSRQEYNEQFF
j_gene: TRBJ2-1
v_gene: TRBV30

CDR3aa: CASSPVYRGVSQPQHF
j_gene: TRBJ1-5
v_gene: TRBV4-2

CDR3aa: CASSETVTDTQYF
j_gene: TRBJ2-3
v_gene: TRBV9

CDR3aa: CAIREPITYEQYF
j_gene: TRBJ2-7
v_gene: TRBV10-3

CDR3aa: CASSWLALRTSEQYF
j_gene: TRBJ2-7
v_gene: TRBV5-6

CDR3aa: CASSVATVNTGELFF
j_gene: TRBJ2-2
v_gene: TRBV9

CDR3aa: CASNYPGDYQPQHF
j_gene: TRBJ1-5
v_gene: TRBV28

CDR3aa: CASSSTLETQYF
j_gene: TRBJ2-5
v_gene: TRBV25-1

CDR3aa: CSAAGGTVSSYEQYF
j_gene: TRBJ2-7
v_gene: TRBV29-1

CDR3aa: CASSLDTFSGNTIYF
j_gene: TRBJ1-3
v_gene: TRBV5-1

CDR3aa: CASSLIQNTEAFF
j_gene: TRBJ1-1
v_gene: TRBV7-9

CDR3aa: CASSSRSGRAQSRMSDTQYF
j_gene: TRBJ2-3
v_gene: TRBV9

CDR3aa: CASSETRDHNEQFF
j_gene: TRBJ2-1
v_gene: TRBV2

CDR3aa: CASSPRDSKNIQYF
j_gene: TRBJ2-4
v_gene: TRBV18

CDR3aa: CASSRGSNQPQHF
j_gene: TRBJ1-5
v_gene: TRBV5-4

CDR3aa: CASSEAKRGYSNQPQHF
j_gene: TRBJ1-5
v_gene: TRBV6-1

CDR3aa: CASSGALLAGVRTGELFF
j_gene: TRBJ2-2
v_gene: TRBV5-4

CDR3aa: CASRLEELGNTIYF
j_gene: TRBJ1-3
v_gene: TRBV6-1

CDR3aa: CASSQQNTEAFF
j_gene: TRBJ1-1
v_gene: TRBV11-2

CDR3aa: CASRDWANGYTF
j_gene: TRBJ1-2
v_gene: TRBV28

CDR3aa: CASSLRMLAGVGLDTQYF
j_gene: TRBJ2-3
v_gene: TRBV7-9

CDR3aa: CASSGHSSKNIQYF
j_gene: TRBJ2-4
v_gene: TRBV2

CDR3aa: CASSSRGGKDEQYF
j_gene: TRBJ2-7
v_gene: TRBV5-6

CDR3aa: CASSLETGSTGELFF
j_gene: TRBJ2-2
v_gene: TRBV5-1

CDR3aa: CATSKGQGADTQYF
j_gene: TRBJ2-3
v_gene: TRBV15

CDR3aa: CASSQVKRFTDTQYF
j_gene: TRBJ2-3
v_gene: TRBV4-2

CDR3aa: CAIPGTGSNQPQHF
j_gene: TRBJ1-5
v_gene: TRBV27

CDR3aa: CASSPGQGARGYTF
j_gene: TRBJ1-2
v_gene: TRBV6-5

CDR3aa: CAISDPTGGSAGVSPLRPDTQYF
j_gene: TRBJ2-3
v_gene: TRBV10-3

CDR3aa: CASSQAGLAGAETQYF
j_gene: TRBJ2-5
v_gene: TRBV14

CDR3aa: CASSLATSGRSYNEQFF
j_gene: TRBJ2-1
v_gene: TRBV7-9

CDR3aa: CASSTGLAGATDTQYF
j_gene: TRBJ2-3
v_gene: TRBV7-4

CDR3aa: CASSLGSGTSYNEQFF
j_gene: TRBJ2-1
v_gene: TRBV7-7

CDR3aa: CASSLEGLGGYEQFF
j_gene: TRBJ2-1
v_gene: TRBV7-8

CDR3aa: CASSVAGVGANVLTF
j_gene: TRBJ2-6
v_gene: TRBV5-1

CDR3aa: CASSEWGLADTQYF
j_gene: TRBJ2-3
v_gene: TRBV10-1

CDR3aa: CASSLGGQPQHF
j_gene: TRBJ1-5
v_gene: TRBV7-2

CDR3aa: CASSLANTESPWKLFF
j_gene: TRBJ1-4
v_gene: TRBV5-5

CDR3aa: CAPGWERQETQYF
j_gene: TRBJ2-5
v_gene: TRBV21-1

CDR3aa: CASSFWAGGGDTQYF
j_gene: TRBJ2-3
v_gene: TRBV5-4

CDR3aa: CASRTSGSVYEQYF
j_gene: TRBJ2-7
v_gene: TRBV28

CDR3aa: CASTGTSFVGELFF
j_gene: TRBJ2-2
v_gene: TRBV5-5

CDR3aa: CASRHLSADNEQFF
j_gene: TRBJ2-1
v_gene: TRBV18

CDR3aa: CAWGDTGQRETF
j_gene: TRBJ1-2
v_gene: TRBV30

CDR3aa: CASSPKGPGSANTGELFF
j_gene: TRBJ2-2
v_gene: TRBV5-4

CDR3aa: CASSASLRARRTYEQYF
j_gene: TRBJ2-7
v_gene: TRBV11-2

CDR3aa: CASSKDRIADTQYF
j_gene: TRBJ2-3
v_gene: TRBV6-1

CDR3aa: CASGQTGEGGYTF
j_gene: TRBJ1-2
v_gene: TRBV5-4

CDR3aa: CASSSYNEQFF
j_gene: TRBJ2-1
v_gene: TRBV5-4

CDR3aa: CASRLAGTYEQYF
j_gene: TRBJ2-7
v_gene: TRBV19

CDR3aa: CASSTRQGGGNTIYF
j_gene: TRBJ1-3
v_gene: TRBV7-6

CDR3aa: CASSLPHSGTAIQETQYF
j_gene: TRBJ2-5
v_gene: TRBV5-1

CDR3aa: CASSPGGSQETQYF
j_gene: TRBJ2-5
v_gene: TRBV18

CDR3aa: CASSPGRGRLNNEQFF
j_gene: TRBJ2-1
v_gene: TRBV18